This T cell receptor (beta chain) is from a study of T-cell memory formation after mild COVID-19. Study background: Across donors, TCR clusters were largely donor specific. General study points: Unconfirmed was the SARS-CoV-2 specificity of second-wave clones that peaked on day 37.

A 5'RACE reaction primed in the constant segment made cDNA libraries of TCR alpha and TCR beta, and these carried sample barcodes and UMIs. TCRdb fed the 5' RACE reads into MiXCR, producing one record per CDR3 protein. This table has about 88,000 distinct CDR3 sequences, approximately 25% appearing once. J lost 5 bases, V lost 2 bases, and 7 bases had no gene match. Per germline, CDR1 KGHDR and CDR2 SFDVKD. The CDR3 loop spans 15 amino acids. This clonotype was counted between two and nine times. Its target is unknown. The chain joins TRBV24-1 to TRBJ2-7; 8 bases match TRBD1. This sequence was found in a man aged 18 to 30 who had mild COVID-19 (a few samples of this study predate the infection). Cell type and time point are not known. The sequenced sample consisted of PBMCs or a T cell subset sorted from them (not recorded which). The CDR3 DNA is TGTGCCACCAGTGATTCTTACCTACAGGGGGACGAGCAGTACTTC. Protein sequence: CATSDSYLQGDEQYF.